Listed here are 27 T cell receptor beta chains from one sample, sequenced in a study of cytomegalovirus exposure and HLA in healthy donors. TCRdb's copy holds only in-frame clones and misses some; the assay was immunoSEQ multiplex PCR. Found here are about 250,000 clones, around 87% of them singletons; the top ten hold less than 3%. The sequenced sample was PBMCs. These receptors were collected from a man between 18 and 29 years old in good health and CMV-seronegative.

V and J are TRBV4-1 and TRBJ1-3, with D unclear. Germline values: CDR1 MGHRA, CDR2 YSYEKL. Trimming removed 4 bases at V and 3 bases at J, with 13 bases between. The CDR3 is 15 residues long. The CDR3 loop is CASSPTSIFGNTIYF. Written as DNA, the CDR3 is TGCGCCAGCAGCCCGACTTCGATCTTTGGAAACACCATATATTTT.

The chain has TRBV27 and TRBJ1-1, with 7 bases matching TRBD1. Germline values: CDR1 MNHEY, CDR2 SMNVEV (reference sequence). V was clipped by 4 bases and J by 9 bases; unmatched bases: 11. The CDR3 sequence is 14 residues long. Written as DNA, the CDR3 is TGTGCCAGCAGTTCCTCAGGGGGATTCTTCAAAGCTTTCTTT. It specifies CASSSSGGFFKAFF.

The chain employs TRBV28 and TRBJ2-7; no definite D call. CDR1 and CDR2 from the germline V gene are MDHEN and SYDVKM. V lost 5 bases and J lost 4, with 15 bases in between. This CDR3 is built from 14 residues. The CDR3, as DNA: TGTGCCAGCAGTCAATTAGAAGAGGAGTACGAGCAGTACTTC. Translated: CASSQLEEEYEQYF.

This clone was found once. This chain links TRBV7-2 with TRBJ2-7; D might be TRBD2 (5 bases). The V end was cut by 5 bases, the J end by 6 bases, with 17 bases between. The CDR3 is made up of 14 amino acids. The germline V gene has CDR1 SGHTA and CDR2 FQGNSA. This CDR3 reads CASSLLDSGSEQYF. The DNA of the CDR3 is TGTGCCAGCAGCCTCCTGGACTCGGGGAGCGAGCAGTACTTC. The full variable domain, its missing parts supplied by reference TRBV7-2 and TRBJ2-7, is GAGVSQSPSNKVTEKGKDVELRCDPISGHTALYWYRQSLGQGLEFLIYFQGNSAPDKSGLPSDRFSAERTGGSVSTLTIQRTQQEDSAVYLCASSLLDSGSEQYFGPGTRLTVT.

This chain connects TRBV2 to TRBJ2-3, with D possibly TRBD1 on 5 matching bases. The V end was cut by 4 bases, the J end by 4 bases, with 12 bases between. CDR1 is SNHLY, CDR2 FYNNEI, per germline. The CDR3 runs to 14 residues. CDR3 sequence reads: CASSGGQGADTQYF. CDR3 DNA: TGTGCCAGCAGTGGGGGCCAGGGTGCAGATACGCAGTATTTT.

V and J are TRBV7-9 and TRBJ2-3, with 9 bases matching TRBD2. Trimming cost V 5 bases and J 5 bases; bases outside gene matches: 11. Germline CDR1 reads SEHNR; CDR2 reads FQNEAQ (reference sequence). The CDR3 consists of 16 residues. The DNA of the CDR3 is TGTGCCAGCAGCCCTCAAATAGCGGGAGCGGTAGATACGCAGTATTTT. It specifies CASSPQIAGAVDTQYF. The full variable domain, completed using reference TRBV7-9 and TRBJ2-3, is DTGVSQNPRHKITKRGQNVTFRCDPISEHNRLYWYRQTLGQGPEFLTYFQNEAQLEKSRLLSDRFSAERPKGSFSTLEIQRTEQGDSAMYLCASSPQIAGAVDTQYFGPGTRLTVL.

The chain links TRBV4-1 to TRBJ2-7; 11 bases line up with TRBD2. The V and J ends lost 6 bases and 4 bases, in that order; junction bases with no gene match: 5. This CDR3 spans 14 amino acids. Per the germline V gene, CDR1 is MGHRA and CDR2 is YSYEKL. The CDR3 DNA sequence: TGCGCCAGCAGATTCAGGACTAGCGGGTACGAGCAGTACTTC. It encodes CASRFRTSGYEQYF.

The chain has TRBV27 and TRBJ2-4; TRBD1 matches 8 bases. Trimming took 2 bases from V and 9 from J; bases not matched to a gene: 9. Germline CDR1 reads MNHEY; CDR2 reads SMNVEV (reference sequence). This CDR3 is built from 15 residues. CDR3 protein: CASSLLARGLGIQYF. CDR3 in DNA: TGTGCCAGCAGTTTACTGGCCAGGGGGCTGGGCATTCAGTACTTC.

This chain uses TRBV10-3 with TRBJ2-2, with 9 bases identical to TRBD1. The V gene's germline CDR1 is ENHRY and CDR2 SYGVKD. The CDR3 loop spans 15 amino acids. Unmatched junction bases numbered 8, after V lost 10 bases and J lost 2 bases. The CDR3 protein is CATRWTGENTGELFF. Here the CDR3 DNA reads TGTGCCACACGATGGACAGGGGAAAACACCGGGGAGCTGTTTTTT.

This clone was picked up a small number of times. The chain is built from TRBV5-6 and TRBJ2-7; D is uncertain. The V end lost 4 bases, the J end lost 4 bases, and 6 bases lay between the germline ends. The CDR3 contains 11 residues. Germline CDR1 SGHDT, CDR2 YYEEEE. This CDR3 reads CASSLRYEQYF. The CDR3 nucleotides are TGTGCCAGCAGCCTCAGGTACGAGCAGTACTTC.

This CDR3 reads CASSLMVQRYSPLHF. In nucleotides, the CDR3 is TGTGCCAGCAGCTTAATGGTACAGAGATATTCACCCCTCCACTTT. This chain connects TRBV7-8 to TRBJ1-6; no firm D call. Trimming shortened V by 2 bases and J by 8 bases, and 13 bases separated the two germline ends. CDR3 length: 15 amino acids. Germline lookup yields CDR1 SGHVS and CDR2 FQNEAQ.

The genes are TRBV5-1 and TRBJ2-5; TRBD2 aligns across 7 bases. The germline CDR1 and CDR2 sequences are SGHRS and YFSETQ. The V gene end was trimmed by 4 bases and the J gene end by 4 bases; junction bases not matched to a gene: 4. This CDR3 comprises 13 residues. The CDR3: CASSGRAGETQYF. The DNA for the CDR3 is TGCGCCAGCAGCGGGAGGGCCGGAGAGACCCAGTACTTC.

The CDR3 spells CASSLVDNSYEQYF. The CDR3 DNA reads as TGTGCCAGCAGCTTAGTGGACAACTCCTACGAGCAGTACTTC. The chain combines TRBV7-2 with TRBJ2-7; perhaps TRBD1 as D (5 bases). Per germline, CDR1 SGHTA and CDR2 FQGNSA. V lost 1 base and J lost 0, with 7 bases in between. The CDR3 extends over 14 amino acids.

This clone was detected only once. The V and J genes are TRBV4-3 and TRBJ2-1; tentative D call: TRBD2 (5 bases). Trimming stripped 0 bases from V and 11 bases from J, with 14 bases between. The germline V gene has CDR1 LGHNA and CDR2 YSLEER. The CDR3 sequence is 14 residues long. The CDR3 sequence: CASSQDARDGKQFF. CDR3 DNA: TGCGCCAGCAGCCAAGATGCCCGGGATGGGAAGCAGTTCTTC.

To note about this clone: The identical CDR3 is also encoded by other nucleotide sequences in the sample. The gene calls are TRBV9 and TRBJ2-7; TRBD2 matches 10 bases. The V gene end was trimmed by 0 bases and the J gene end by 4 bases; junction bases not matched to a gene: 1. CDR3 length: 14 residues. CDR1 and CDR2 from the germline V gene are SGDLS and YYNGEE. CDR3 loop: CASSVGAGGYEQYF. CDR3 in DNA: TGTGCCAGCAGCGTAGGAGCGGGAGGGTACGAGCAGTACTTC.

The chain is built from TRBV4-3 and TRBJ1-6, with 7 nucleotides matching TRBD1. With V trimmed by 4 bases and J by 8 bases, 11 bases remained unmatched. The CDR3 extends over 16 amino acids. Per germline, CDR1 LGHNA and CDR2 YSLEER. CDR3 amino acids: CASSPRQGGIYSPLHF. The CDR3 nucleotides read TGCGCCAGCAGCCCGAGACAGGGTGGAATCTATTCACCCCTCCACTTT.

The gene calls are TRBV19 and TRBJ1-2; 7 bases fit TRBD1. The CDR3 is made up of 16 amino acids. Germline V lookup: CDR1 LNHDA, CDR2 SQIVND (reference sequence). V trimming: 5 bases; J trimming: 3 bases; junction bases outside the gene matches: 12. The CDR3 sequence: CASSFSRQGFYYGYTF. The CDR3 coding sequence is TGTGCCAGTAGTTTCTCCCGACAGGGCTTTTACTATGGCTACACCTTC.

This chain links TRBV4-1 with TRBJ2-3; 7 nucleotides align to TRBD2. The CDR3 is 19 residues long. Germline-derived CDR1 and CDR2 are MGHRA and YSYEKL. Trimming cost V 4 bases and J 2 bases; bases outside gene matches: 18. The CDR3 is CASSRPGEGTMPFTDTQYF. The CDR3 DNA sequence: TGCGCCAGCAGCCGTCCCGGGGAGGGGACTATGCCTTTCACAGATACGCAGTATTTT.

CDR3 loop: CASSYTGGHSGEQYF. CDR3 nucleotides: TGTGCCAGCAGTTACACGGGAGGGCATTCAGGCGAGCAGTACTTC. This chain links TRBV6-6 with TRBJ2-7, with 8 bases identical to TRBD2. Germline CDR1 and CDR2: MNHNY and SVGAGI (reference sequence). The CDR3 has 15 amino acids. The junction had 9 bases not matched to a gene; V was cut back by 2 bases and J by 6 bases.

The rearrangement links TRBV27 to TRBJ2-7; tentative D call: TRBD2 (5 bases). The length of the CDR3 is 14 residues. V lost 3 bases, J lost 5 bases, and 14 bases lay in between. The germline gives CDR1 MNHEY, CDR2 SMNVEV (reference sequence). The CDR3 spells CASSFALDSNEQYF. Written as DNA, the CDR3 is TGTGCCAGCAGTTTTGCACTAGATTCTAACGAGCAGTACTTC.

CDR3 in DNA: TGTGCCAGCAGTGAGCTTGCGGATACGCAGTATTTT. Its protein product is CASSELADTQYF. The gene calls are TRBV2 and TRBJ2-3; D gene unclear. The CDR3 totals 12 residues. Germline V CDR1 and CDR2: SNHLY, FYNNEI. V was cut by 3 bases and J by 6 bases, with 7 bases left in between.

This clone has just one count. The chain couples TRBV28 to TRBJ1-1, with 7 bases matching TRBD1. The CDR3 sequence is 16 residues long. The ends lost 5 bases at V and 0 bases at J; junction bases unmatched: 9. Looked up from germline, CDR1 is MDHEN and CDR2 is SYDVKM. CDR3 loop: CASSTERTGVNTEAFF. For the CDR3, the DNA is TGTGCCAGCAGTACCGAGCGGACAGGAGTGAACACTGAAGCTTTCTTT. Full variable domain (missing parts from reference TRBV28 and TRBJ1-1): DVKVTQSSRYLVKRTGEKVFLECVQDMDHENMFWYRQDPGLGLRLIYFSYDVKMKEKGDIPEGYSVSREKKERFSLILESASTNQTSMYLCASSTERTGVNTEAFFGQGTRLTVV.

The chain carries TRBV11-3 and TRBJ2-6; perhaps TRBD1 as D (6 bases). Looked up from germline, CDR1 is SGHNT and CDR2 is YENEEA. The CDR3 extends over 17 amino acids. Trimming removed 7 bases at V and 0 bases at J, with 16 bases between. CDR3 sequence reads: CASIRGRGGSGANVLTF. DNA of the CDR3: TGTGCCAGCATCCGAGGGAGAGGGGGCTCTGGGGCCAACGTCCTGACTTTC.

V is TRBV6-6 and J is TRBJ2-7; 8 bases align to TRBD1. CDR1 is MNHNY and CDR2 is SVGAGI in the germline V gene (reference sequence). There are 13 residues in the CDR3. With V trimmed by 10 bases and J by 0 bases, 5 bases remained unmatched. The CDR3 region is CAIGQGLSYEQYF. The CDR3 DNA follows: TGTGCCATCGGACAGGGACTCTCCTACGAGCAGTACTTC.

The rearrangement joins TRBV10-3 to TRBJ2-5; 11 nucleotides agree with TRBD1. Unmatched junction bases numbered 9, after V lost 5 bases and J lost 4 bases. The CDR3 consists of 16 residues. Germline V gene sequence: CDR1 ENHRY, CDR2 SYGVKD. Here the CDR3 DNA reads TGTGCCATCAGTCGCCGGGGACAGGGGGAGGGAGAGACCCAGTACTTC. Translated: CAISRRGQGEGETQYF.

V gene TRBV5-7 combines with J gene TRBJ2-1; 8 nucleotides align to TRBD2. TRBV5-7 is sorted into the ORF group, with uncertain function. After removal of 3 bases from V and 3 bases from J, the junction contained 17 bases not matched to a gene. CDR3 length: 19 amino acids. Here the CDR3 reads CASSCPGPGLAGFYNEQFF. The CDR3 DNA reads as TGTGCCAGCAGCTGCCCCGGCCCTGGGCTAGCGGGCTTCTACAATGAGCAGTTCTTC.

The chain joins TRBV28 to TRBJ2-1, with a weak D call TRBD1 (5 bases). V lost 3 bases to trimming and J lost 8 bases, with 20 bases between them. The CDR3 sequence is 16 residues long. CDR1 and CDR2 (germline): MDHEN, SYDVKM. CDR3 bases: TGTGCCAGCAGTTTCGTACAGGCTTCGTACAGCGATGAGCAGTTCTTC. Translation: CASSFVQASYSDEQFF. The variable domain in full, completed from reference TRBV28 and TRBJ2-1, reads DVKVTQSSRYLVKRTGEKVFLECVQDMDHENMFWYRQDPGLGLRLIYFSYDVKMKEKGDIPEGYSVSREKKERFSLILESASTNQTSMYLCASSFVQASYSDEQFFGPGTRLTVL.